A single T cell receptor (beta chain) is shown here with its context. Its antigen is unknown. No clone much larger than this one lies a single base away; base qualities are absent. The CDR3, from cysteine to phenylalanine, totals 14 residues. The sequence is cut down to CDR3 DNA, 42 bases in frame from base 1. The germline V gene specifies MDHEN as CDR1 and SYDVKM as CDR2. The V end gives up 4 bases and the J end 5 bases, leaving 5 bases in the junction not matched to a gene. This sample was included in a study of cytomegalovirus exposure and HLA in healthy donors (dated by TCRdb to 2017 to 2019). At the level of the whole study: According to an earlier analysis of several hundred of the donors, roughly 180 million T cells yielded roughly 110 million unique TCR beta sequences and about 280 Gb of sequence data. An early release that covered around 590 HLA-typed donors contained about 300 gigabases of sequencing data and about 84 million unique TCR sequences. Of the roughly 400 genotyped donors, 75% to 85% were placed in the genetic ancestry cluster associated with self-reported Caucasian donors. The study was designed to test whether signatures of past pathogen exposure could be identified by cataloging public T cell receptors. The study profiled the T cell repertoires of about 640 subjects by immunosequencing and related them to cytomegalovirus serostatus. Along with the approximately 700-subject first cohort, a separate validation cohort of around 110 different subjects was used. To predict cytomegalovirus infection status, the study brought together high-throughput TCR immunosequencing, statistical association of individual TCRs with disease status, and machine learning. A later analysis re-analyzed previously published TCR beta repertoires from roughly 630 donors and added high-resolution HLA genotyping to study TCR occurrence patterns. The later analysis used no new phenotypic data to find candidate immune exposures, relying instead on TCR beta sequences and their occurrence across donors. To decide whether each TCR beta V gene segment behaved as functional or pseudogenic, an earlier analysis of fewer than 750 of the donors relied on high-throughput TCR beta sequencing. Alongside the repertoire data, information on donor age, sex, ethnicity and CMV serostatus was compiled. In a later genetic analysis, genome-wide SNP genotypes for about three fifths of the 666 donors were used, and that subset was treated as a discovery cohort. All discovery cohort repertoires had been generated using a single sequencing platform. HLA typing included class I and class II loci at four-digit resolution. Typing coverage differed by locus: A, B, C, DRB1 and DQB1 were typed in roughly 620-630 donors, DQA1 in 522, DPA1 in around 580, and DPB1 in 450 to 480. About five DR-DQ haplotypes were handled as single units for association and clustering, since linkage in the cohort was strong. Across some 400 genotyped donors of the cohort, an average of about 240,000 unique TCR beta nucleotide sequences per donor were sequenced, and roughly 20% of those sequences were non-productive. What the study reported, not specific to this receptor: Strong co-occurrence of HLA alleles, especially DR and DQ, made assigning TCR associations to individual alleles difficult. In the study, about 150 TCR beta chains were listed as associated with cytomegalovirus. A later genetic analysis associated a missense DCLRE1C variant with V-gene and J-gene trimming of TCR beta chains, and an independent cohort replicated the association. Approximately 18 rarely observed V segments, including chromosome 9 orphons, were excluded from the earlier analysis of 550 to 700 of the donors because counts were too low. Several of the top co-occurrence clusters appeared to be linked to parvovirus B19, influenza, CMV and Epstein-Barr virus, according to a later analysis. Because some donors lacked HLA typing at each locus, the association tests relied only on the typed subset. Cytomegalovirus status was reported to be diagnosed by the classifier with high specificity and sensitivity in both the original and validation cohorts. In a later analysis, some 17,000 TCR beta sequences were associated with specific HLA alleles at a false discovery rate of 0.05. Some IMGT-functional V segments, including TRBV6-2 and TRBV6-3, could not be told apart with the 87-base-pair reads, so those segments were excluded. Presence/absence analyses assumed roughly uniform sequencing depth across donors, an assumption that may not hold. In this cohort, only TCR beta chains were sequenced, and detectable features were limited by the absence of alpha or paired-chain data. Correlated functional status among segregating V segments might reflect linkage disequilibrium, but an unknown experimental factor could not be ruled out. The only immune exposure information available for the cohort was CMV serostatus. A later analysis found that TCR association rates varied across HLA loci, with DRB1 alleles showing the most associated TCRs and HLA-C alleles the fewest. A later genetic analysis reported fewer N-insertions in productive TCRs among donors in an Asian-associated ancestry cluster than the roughly 620-donor mean. A cluster of highly shared sequence variants was judged likely to be a technical artifact of the sequencing pipeline. It was suggested by the authors that the approach could potentially be generalized to other disease states and immunological phenotypes. In vitro tests confirmed that a few of the cytomegalovirus-associated TCR beta chains recognize cytomegalovirus antigens. In an earlier analysis of a few hundred of the donors, most TCR beta V segments were observed in productive rearrangements about 90% or about 30% of the time, broadly matching IMGT annotations. A later analysis found that most CMV-associated TCR beta chains appeared HLA-restricted, with HLA associations seemingly driven largely by CMV exposure. In a later analysis, HLA-associated TCR beta chains showed more clonal expansion and lower generation probabilities than non-associated chains that were equally common. Most TCR sequences were observed very rarely across donors, whereas some public TCRs were present in many individuals. A further reported finding was that TCR beta sequences accurately predicted the HLA-A and HLA-B alleles for most subjects in the first cohort.

Receptor amplification or capture employed the immunoSEQ multiplex PCR assay. For the multiplex PCR, a mixture combining 60 forward primers for TCR Vbeta segments and 13 reverse primers for TCR Jbeta segments was used. The CDR3 region of rearranged TCR beta genes was amplified from genomic DNA with a multiplex PCR assay. The Illumina HiSeq System was used to sequence the amplified TCR beta libraries as 87-base-pair reads. Per the authors' processing: A later analysis counted 65 million to 90 million unique TCR beta chains across the 550 to 700 repertoires, and some 11 million of these chains were shared by at least two donors. To remove PCR and sequencing errors, raw reads were error-corrected and collapsed into unique sequences using a nearest-neighbor algorithm that merged closely related sequences. V, D and J gene segments were assigned by aligning CDR3 sequences to IMGT reference sequences. For a sequence to be retained, a match of at least six nucleotides to both a V gene segment and a J gene segment was required. A rearrangement counted as productive if the CDR3 had no stop codons and remained in frame with V and J, and every other rearrangement counted as non-productive. Following IMGT convention, CDR3 was defined as the stretch from the second conserved V-encoded cysteine up to the conserved J-encoded phenylalanine. In an earlier analysis of around 540 of the donors, sequences lacking an unambiguous match to a single V gene segment were excluded. An earlier analysis of 500 to 700 of the donors classified V segments as functional when productive rearrangements were above 56.7% and as segregating when the standard deviation between donors was above 5%. A statistical classification framework was built for diagnosing cytomegalovirus status from the catalog of TCR beta chain sequences. A later analysis assigned V and J genes by comparing TCR nucleotide sequences with IMGT/GENE-DB human TR gene sequences. Using the TCRdist pipeline, a later analysis assigned CDR3 sequences along with most-parsimonious VDJ recombination scenarios. A later analysis defined each TCR beta chain by its CDR3 amino acid sequence plus V-gene family, and excluded reads lacking a unique V-gene family. As a way to deal with suspected cross-contamination and a sequencing artifact, a later analysis dropped 450 to 700 nucleotide sequences that were highly shared and had low generation probability. A later analysis calculated a clonal expansion index for each public chain from normalized within-repertoire ranks of inferred template counts. A later analysis computed generation probabilities with a VDJ recombination model fitted to out-of-frame rearrangements, and checked the results against IGoR. In a later analysis, hypergeometric tests were used to score TCR-TCR, TCR-HLA and TCR-CMV co-occurrence, with a repertoire-size bias correction applied to TCR pairs. False discovery rates were estimated in a later analysis by permuting HLA or CMV assignments 20 times. In a later analysis, co-occurring TCRs were grouped using DBSCAN, and TCRdist sequence similarity was added for clustering within HLA-allele-positive subsets. Co-occurrence clustering excluded repertoires with fewer than 30,000 or more than 120,000 public chains, plus five with anomalous nucleotide sharing. Sourced from immuneACCESS, this table was stored by TCRdb with only in-frame sequences that have V and J called. A share of the clones is absent; for the studies checked, an unresolved V gene accounts for under half, and the remainder has no known explanation. V, J and clone size were drawn from that table, and D and trimming were deduced from the DNA. This sample gives approximately 130,000 clones in total; about 75% of them show up just once. The ten largest clones take up less than 3.5% of the sample.

In total, over 600 healthy bone marrow donors made up the cohort. Cohort members were all nominally healthy when sampled, although unrecorded immune exposures were likely present. The donor was CMV seropositive and belonged to the group of 250 to 300 seropositive cohort members. A peripheral blood sample was collected from each donor, and TCR beta sequencing was performed on peripheral blood mononuclear cells. The Qiagen DNeasy Blood Extraction Kit was used to extract genomic DNA from the blood cell samples. This clonotype was sampled from a woman aged 40 to 50 in good health and CMV-seropositive. This chain joins TRBV28 to TRBJ1-5; 7 central bases correspond to TRBD1. Source material: PBMCs. The CDR3 region reads CASSSGQTDQPQHF. In nucleotides, the sequence is TGTGCCAGCAGTTCGGGACAGACGGATCAGCCCCAGCATTTT.